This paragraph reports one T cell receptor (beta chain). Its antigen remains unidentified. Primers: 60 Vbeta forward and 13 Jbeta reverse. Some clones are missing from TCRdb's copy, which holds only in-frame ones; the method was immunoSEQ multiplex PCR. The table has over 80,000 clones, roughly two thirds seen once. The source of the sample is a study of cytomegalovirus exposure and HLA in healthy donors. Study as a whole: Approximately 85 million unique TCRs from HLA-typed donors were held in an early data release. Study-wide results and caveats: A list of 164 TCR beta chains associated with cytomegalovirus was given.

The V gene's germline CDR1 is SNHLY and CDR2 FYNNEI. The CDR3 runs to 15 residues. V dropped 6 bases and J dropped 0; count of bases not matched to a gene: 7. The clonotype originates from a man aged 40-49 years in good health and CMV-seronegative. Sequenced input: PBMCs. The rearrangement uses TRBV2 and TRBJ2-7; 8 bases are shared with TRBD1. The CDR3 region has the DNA TGTGCCAGCAGGGATAGGACAGGGAGCTCCTACGAGCAGTACTTC. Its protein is CASRDRTGSSYEQYF.